Following are 10 T cell receptor beta chains from one sample sequenced in a study of early T cells in non-severe SARS-CoV-2 infection. TCRdb called the 5' RACE reads again in MiXCR, with one record for every CDR3 protein. The table has fewer than 35,000 distinct CDR3 sequences, about 8.2% seen once. Material for sequencing was whole blood. The origin of the receptors is an adult who was a healthcare worker with PCR-confirmed SARS-CoV-2 infection or an uninfected control (not recorded which).

The sample holds many counts of this clonotype. This sequence joins TRBV4-3 and TRBJ2-1; TRBD2 might be the D (6 bases). Germline V gene sequence: CDR1 LGHNA, CDR2 YSLEER. The CDR3 loop spans 16 amino acids. Between the trimmed V and J ends, which lost 0 bases and 8 bases, there was a span of 17 bases. CDR3 DNA sequence: TGCGCCAGCAGCCAAGAGTATAGCGGAGGTCCCCATGAGCAGTTCTTC. As protein: CASSQEYSGGPHEQFF.

In its sample, this clonotype was seen a few times. This chain uses TRBV6-2 or TRBV6-3 with TRBJ1-5; 7 bases match TRBD1. The CDR3 contains 16 residues. V lost 0 bases, J lost 2 bases, and 4 bases stayed unmatched. Germline V gene data show CDR1 as MNHEY and CDR2 as SVGEGT. In nucleotides, the CDR3 is TGTGCCAGCAGTTACTCGACAGGGCTTGGCAATCAGCCCCAGCATTTT. This encodes CASSYSTGLGNQPQHF.

This clonotype was found many times. This sequence joins TRBV3-1 and TRBJ2-5; D not resolved. The length of the CDR3 is 14 residues. The V end was cut by 3 bases, the J end by 3 bases, with 11 bases between. Germline CDR1 is LGHDT and CDR2 is YNNKEL (reference sequence). CDR3 sequence reads: CASSHSNRKETQYF. CDR3 DNA sequence: TGTGCCAGCAGCCATAGTAACAGAAAAGAGACCCAGTACTTC.

This clonotype has ten or more counts. This chain connects TRBV5-4 to TRBJ2-3, with a possible D match to TRBD1 (6 bases). Trimming removed 4 bases at V and 5 bases at J, with 14 bases between. Looked up from germline, CDR1 is SGHNT and CDR2 is YYREEE (reference sequence). The CDR3 length is 14 residues. In DNA form, the CDR3 reads TGTGCCAGCAGCCTGGACAGCGGCGTAGATACGCAGTATTTT. Protein product: CASSLDSGVDTQYF. The complete variable domain, with remaining parts taken from reference TRBV5-4 and TRBJ2-3, reads ETGVTQSPTHLIKTRGQQVTLRCSSQSGHNTVSWYQQALGQGPQFIFQYYREEENGRGNFPPRFSGLQFPNYSSELNVNALELDDSALYLCASSLDSGVDTQYFGPGTRLTVL.

This clonotype was counted many times. The genes are TRBV7-2 and TRBJ1-5, with a weak D call TRBD1 (5 bases). V was pared by 1 base and J by 7 bases, with 20 bases between. Looked up from germline, CDR1 is SGHTA and CDR2 is FQGNSA. This CDR3 has 17 residues. CDR3 sequence reads: CASSLEGWAGWMQPQHF. The CDR3 bases are TGTGCCAGCAGCTTAGAAGGGTGGGCAGGGTGGATGCAGCCCCAGCATTTT.

CDR3 DNA: TGCAGCGTTGTCACATTAAACGAGCAGTACTTC. Protein sequence: CSVVTLNEQYF. The chain joins TRBV29-1 to TRBJ2-7; D not certain. The V gene lost 4 bases and the J gene lost 5 bases, with 9 bases spanning the gap. The CDR3 totals 11 residues. Germline CDR1 and CDR2: SQVTM and ANQGSEA.

CDR3 protein: CASNTGQGTGELFF. The CDR3 nucleotides read TGTGCCAGCAACACTGGACAGGGCACCGGGGAGCTGTTTTTT. The rearrangement uses TRBV11-2 and TRBJ2-2; 8 bases align to TRBD1. Trimming at V came to 7 bases and at J to 4 bases, leaving 5 bases not matched to a gene. Germline CDR1 SGHAT, CDR2 FQNNGV. This CDR3 is 14 amino acids long.

This clonotype was seen ten or more times. The genes are TRBV11-2 and TRBJ2-5; TRBD1 aligns across 7 bases. V dropped 5 bases and J dropped 7; count of bases not matched to a gene: 13. This CDR3 is 15 amino acids long. The germline gives CDR1 SGHAT, CDR2 FQNNGV. The chain's CDR3 is CASSLLTGDGVTQYF. The CDR3 DNA sequence: TGTGCCAGCAGCCTCCTCACAGGGGACGGGGTGACCCAGTACTTC.

By share of the sample, this clonotype is medium-sized (0.01 to 0.1%). This chain joins TRBV7-8 and TRBJ1-4; D ambiguous. The germline V gene encodes CDR1 SGHVS and CDR2 FQNEAQ. The CDR3 spans 12 residues. The germline V and J ends were trimmed by 4 bases and 8 bases, with 8 bases remaining between them. This CDR3 is CASSSYREKLFF. The CDR3 bases are TGTGCCAGCAGCTCCTATCGCGAAAAACTGTTTTTT.

This clonotype was observed many times. The rearrangement joins TRBV4-1 to TRBJ1-1, with D perhaps matching TRBD1 (6 bases). CDR3 size: 13 residues. Germline-derived CDR1 and CDR2 are MGHRA and YSYEKL. Deletions cut 4 bases from V and 4 bases from J, with 10 bases between. CDR3: CASSRGQSTEAFF. The CDR3 DNA reads TGCGCCAGCAGCCGCGGACAGTCCACTGAAGCTTTCTTT.